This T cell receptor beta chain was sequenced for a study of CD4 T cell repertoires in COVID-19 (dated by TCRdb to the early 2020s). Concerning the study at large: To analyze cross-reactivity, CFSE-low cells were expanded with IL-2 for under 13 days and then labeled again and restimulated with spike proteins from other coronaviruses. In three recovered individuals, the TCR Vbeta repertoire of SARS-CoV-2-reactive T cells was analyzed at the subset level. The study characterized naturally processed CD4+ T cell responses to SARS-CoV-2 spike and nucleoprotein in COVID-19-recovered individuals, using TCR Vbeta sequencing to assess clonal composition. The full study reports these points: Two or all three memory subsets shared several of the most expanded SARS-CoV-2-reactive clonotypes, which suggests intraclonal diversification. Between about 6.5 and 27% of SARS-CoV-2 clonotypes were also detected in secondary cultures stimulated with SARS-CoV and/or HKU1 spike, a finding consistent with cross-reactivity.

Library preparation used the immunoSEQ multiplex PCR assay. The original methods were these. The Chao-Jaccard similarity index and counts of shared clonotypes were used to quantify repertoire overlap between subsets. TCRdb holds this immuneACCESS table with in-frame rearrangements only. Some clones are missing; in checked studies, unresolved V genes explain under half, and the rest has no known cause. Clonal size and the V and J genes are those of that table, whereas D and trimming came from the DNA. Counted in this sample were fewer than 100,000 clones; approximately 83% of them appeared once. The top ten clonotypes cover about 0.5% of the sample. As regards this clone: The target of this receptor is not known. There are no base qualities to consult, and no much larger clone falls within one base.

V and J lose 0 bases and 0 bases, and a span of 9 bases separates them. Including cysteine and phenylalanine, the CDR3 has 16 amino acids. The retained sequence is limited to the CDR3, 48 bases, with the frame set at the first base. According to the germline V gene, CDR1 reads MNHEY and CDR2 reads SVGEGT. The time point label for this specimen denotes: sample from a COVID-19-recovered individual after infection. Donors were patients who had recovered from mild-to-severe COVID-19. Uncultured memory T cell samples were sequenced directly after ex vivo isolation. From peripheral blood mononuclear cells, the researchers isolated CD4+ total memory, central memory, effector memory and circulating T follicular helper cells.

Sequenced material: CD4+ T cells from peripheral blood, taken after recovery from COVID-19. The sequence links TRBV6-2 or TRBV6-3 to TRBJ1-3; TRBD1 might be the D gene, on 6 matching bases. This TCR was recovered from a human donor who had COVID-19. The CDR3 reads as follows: CASSYSRGGSGNTIYF. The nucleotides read TGTGCCAGCAGTTACTCGAGAGGGGGCTCTGGAAACACCATATATTTT.